Listed below are T cell receptor beta chains from one sample, sequenced in a study of spatial heterogeneity in lung cancer. Using its own MiXCR run on the 5' RACE reads, TCRdb lists one record per CDR3 protein. The table lists under 80,000 distinct CDR3 sequences, roughly 6.4% of them singletons. The source was PBMCs, collected at surgery. These receptor sequences come from a female donor with early-stage non-small cell lung cancer. Both conserved end residues are part of each CDR3. The order of the fields is J gene, clone size, D gene, V gene, CDR3 protein, CDR3 DNA. D genes are given only for firm matches. Expanded clones get a size class; other rows say once, few or many, or leave the size out.

TRBJ1-2 few . TRBV5-6 CASSPVRSTYGYTF TGTGCCAGCAGCCCAGTGAGGTCCACCTATGGCTACACCTTC
TRBJ1-2 many . TRBV20-1 CSARDGQTSYGYTF TGCAGTGCTAGAGATGGACAGACTAGCTATGGCTACACCTTC
TRBJ2-3 . TRBD2 TRBV7-2 CASSLQASGPRDTQYF TGTGCCAGCAGCTTACAGGCTAGCGGGCCTCGGGATACGCAGTATTTT
TRBJ1-1 few TRBD1 TRBV5-1 CASSPGQGAIAFF TGCGCCAGCTCACCGGGACAGGGGGCGATTGCTTTCTTT
TRBJ1-1 many TRBD1 TRBV6-2/TRBV6-3 CASSSGQGARTEAFF TGTGCCAGCAGTTCCGGACAGGGGGCGCGGACTGAAGCTTTCTTT
TRBJ2-3 few . TRBV6-1 CASSEGQTTDTQYF TGTGCCAGCAGTGAAGGACAGACCACAGATACGCAGTATTTT
TRBJ2-4 . TRBD1 TRBV19 CASSIPAGTGKNIQYF TGTGCCAGTAGTATTCCCGCCGGGACAGGCAAAAACATTCAGTACTTC
TRBJ1-5 . TRBD1 TRBV20-1 CSARLTGRLNQPQHF TGCAGTGCTAGACTGACAGGGCGACTGAATCAGCCCCAGCATTTT
TRBJ2-2 few . TRBV5-5 CASSLQWSTGELFF TGTGCCAGCAGCTTACAGTGGAGCACCGGGGAGCTGTTTTTT
TRBJ2-3 few TRBD2 TRBV3-1 CASSLTSGKGTDTQYF TGTGCCAGCAGCCTGACTAGCGGAAAGGGCACAGATACGCAGTATTTT
TRBJ2-5 few . TRBV6-5 CASSYGVEGLQETQYF TGTGCCAGCAGTTACGGGGTCGAGGGACTGCAAGAGACCCAGTACTTC
TRBJ1-5 many TRBD1 TRBV12-3/TRBV12-4 CASSLAQGAQPQHF TGTGCCAGCAGTTTAGCGCAGGGGGCTCAGCCCCAGCATTTT
TRBJ1-2 . . TRBV6-1 CASSERDLYGYTF TGTGCCAGCAGTGAGAGGGACCTCTATGGCTACACCTTC
TRBJ2-1 many . TRBV12-3/TRBV12-4 CASSLAGGNNEQFF TGTGCCAGCAGTTTAGCGGGGGGTAACAATGAGCAGTTCTTC
TRBJ2-7 . . TRBV20-1 CSVEGGGERSSYEQYF TGCAGTGTGGAAGGGGGTGGGGAAAGGAGCTCCTACGAGCAGTACTTC
TRBJ1-2 . . TRBV14 CASSQVGRGYYGYTF TGTGCCAGCAGCCAAGTGGGCAGGGGATACTATGGCTACACCTTC
TRBJ2-5 many . TRBV12-3/TRBV12-4 CASNPRWVGPETQYF TGTGCCAGCAATCCTCGATGGGTAGGGCCAGAGACCCAGTACTTC
TRBJ2-7 . . TRBV18 CASSPGQGKTYEQYF TGTGCCAGCTCACCGGGTCAGGGGAAGACCTACGAGCAGTACTTC
TRBJ2-5 many TRBD1 TRBV4-1 CASSQSLGGRETQYF TGCGCCAGCAGCCAAAGTCTAGGGGGCCGGGAGACCCAGTACTTC
TRBJ2-1 many . TRBV20-1 CSASGGLNEQFF TGCAGTGCTAGCGGGGGACTCAATGAGCAGTTCTTC
TRBJ2-3 . . TRBV4-2 CASSREVSGNTDTQYF TGTGCCAGCAGCCGCGAGGTTAGCGGCAACACAGATACGCAGTATTTT
TRBJ1-2 few . TRBV6-5 CASSATENYGYTF TGTGCCAGCAGTGCGACAGAGAACTATGGCTACACCTTC
TRBJ1-1 . TRBD1 TRBV4-2 CASSQDKYRQGRIEAFF TGTGCCAGCAGCCAAGATAAATACAGACAGGGCAGGATTGAAGCTTTCTTT
TRBJ2-3 many TRBD2 TRBV10-3 CAISERTSGGAGDTQYF TGTGCCATCAGTGAAAGGACTAGCGGGGGGGCCGGAGATACGCAGTATTTT
TRBJ1-6 many . TRBV28 CASSLGDYNSPLHF TGTGCCAGCAGCTTAGGGGACTATAATTCACCCCTCCACTTT
TRBJ1-2 many . TRBV12-3/TRBV12-4 CASNGGQYGYTF TGTGCCAGCAACGGGGGACAATATGGCTACACCTTC